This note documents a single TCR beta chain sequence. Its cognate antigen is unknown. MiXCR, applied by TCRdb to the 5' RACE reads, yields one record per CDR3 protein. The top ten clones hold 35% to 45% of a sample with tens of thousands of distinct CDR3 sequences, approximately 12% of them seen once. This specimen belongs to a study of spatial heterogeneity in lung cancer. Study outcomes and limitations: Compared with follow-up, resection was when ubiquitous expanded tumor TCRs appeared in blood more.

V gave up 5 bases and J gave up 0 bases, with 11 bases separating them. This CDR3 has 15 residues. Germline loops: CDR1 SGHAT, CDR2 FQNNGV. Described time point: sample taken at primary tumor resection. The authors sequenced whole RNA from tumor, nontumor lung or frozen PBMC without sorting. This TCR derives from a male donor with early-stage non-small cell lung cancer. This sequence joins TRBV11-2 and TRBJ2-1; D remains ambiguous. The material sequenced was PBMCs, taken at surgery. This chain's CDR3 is CASSPRTVSYNEQFF. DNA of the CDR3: TGTGCCAGCAGCCCGAGGACGGTCTCCTACAATGAGCAGTTCTTC.